These 21 T cell receptor beta chains originate from one sample sequenced in a study of T cells in placental villitis. This was the immunoSEQ v4 assay. Method: immunoSEQ multiplex PCR; TCRdb's copy keeps in-frame clones and lacks some. The table records about 3,200 clones, about 77% of them present only once. Material: placental tissue containing maternal and fetal cells. These receptors all come from a human patient with infectious villitis; the placental T cells may come from both mother and fetus.

Comments on this clone: The junction departs from germline at one end; a sequencing error may be responsible. The chain recombines TRBV5-6 with TRBJ1-2; D might be TRBD1 (5 bases). The CDR3 contains 14 residues. Germline loops: CDR1 SGHDT, CDR2 YYEEEE. The CDR3 nucleotides are TGTGTCAGCAGCTTGGTGGGGGGAATCTTTGGCTACACCTTC. This gives the protein CVSSLVGGIFGYTF.

This clone has more than one count but fewer than ten. This rearrangement joins TRBV28 to TRBJ1-2; no firm D call. Trimming removed 3 bases at V and 6 bases at J, with 5 bases between. There are 11 residues in the CDR3. The V gene's germline CDR1 is MDHEN and CDR2 SYDVKM. The CDR3 spells CASSFGDGYTF. The CDR3 nucleotides are TGTGCCAGCAGTTTTGGGGATGGCTACACCTTC.

CDR3 loop: CASSSLSSYEQYF. For the CDR3, the DNA is TGTGCCAGCTCCTCACTTTCCTCCTACGAGCAGTACTTC. This sequence joins TRBV18 and TRBJ2-7; D ambiguous. Trimming took off 6 bases at V and 0 bases at J, with 9 bases between the two ends. Germline assignment: CDR1 KGHSH and CDR2 LQKENI. The CDR3 extends over 13 amino acids.

The V and J genes are TRBV2 and TRBJ2-1; possible D gene TRBD1, 5 bases. Germline loops: CDR1 SNHLY, CDR2 FYNNEI. The CDR3 is 13 residues long. Deletions cut 11 bases from V and 0 bases from J, with 11 bases between. The CDR3 spells CAARASSYNEQFF. The CDR3 DNA reads as TGTGCCGCCAGGGCGAGCTCCTACAATGAGCAGTTCTTC.

The chain is built from TRBV12-5 and TRBJ2-2, with 7 bases identical to TRBD2. The CDR3 consists of 18 residues. Looked up from germline, CDR1 is LGHNT and CDR2 is FRNRAP. Trimming at V came to 6 bases and at J to 6 bases, leaving 19 bases not matched to a gene. The DNA of the CDR3 is TGTGCTAGTGGCCAGCCTGGGAAAGCGGGATACCGGGCCGGGGAGCTGTTTTTT. Translating it yields CASGQPGKAGYRAGELFF.

The chain recombines TRBV4-2 with TRBJ2-1; D not certain. The CDR3 contains 17 residues. Germline values: CDR1 LGHNA, CDR2 YNFKEQ. Trimming removed 4 bases from V and 8 bases from J, with 24 bases in between. Here the CDR3 reads CASSRLDVRTGHDEQFF. CDR3 coding DNA: TGTGCCAGCAGCCGGCTAGATGTCAGGACGGGCCACGATGAGCAGTTCTTC.

Of note for this clone: A much larger clone lies a single base off, so this may be a read error. This chain connects TRBV6-5 to TRBJ2-3; TRBD2 matches at 11 bases. Per the germline V gene, CDR1 is MNHEY and CDR2 is SVGAGI. V trimming: 8 bases; J trimming: 4 bases; junction bases outside the gene matches: 8. This CDR3 comprises 15 residues. The CDR3 nucleotides are TGTGCCAGCTTACCGACTAGCGGGGTACCAGATACGCAGTATTTT. This translates into CASLPTSGVPDTQYF.

V is TRBV1 and J is TRBJ2-1; the table calls TRBD2, which could not be checked here. TRBV1 is a pseudogene segment. There are 15 residues in the CDR3. This chain's CDR3 is CTSSQAGGSYNEQFF. CDR3 bases: TGCACCAGCAGCCAAGCGGGGGGCTCCTACAATGAGCAGTTCTTC.

The chain uses TRBV9 and TRBJ2-3; D is ambiguous. Per germline, CDR1 SGDLS and CDR2 YYNGEE. Trimming removed 0 bases from V and 1 base from J, with 9 bases in between. The CDR3 has 15 residues. The CDR3 DNA sequence: TGTGCCAGCAGCGTAGCTTCAGGTCGCACAGATACGCAGTATTTT. Translating gives CASSVASGRTDTQYF.

V gene TRBV27 combines with J gene TRBJ2-7; the D gene is possibly TRBD2 (6 bases). V shed 6 bases and J shed 2 bases, with 11 bases lying between them. Germline lookup yields CDR1 MNHEY and CDR2 SMNVEV (reference sequence). This CDR3 region has 13 residues. The CDR3 DNA reads TGTGCCAGCAGATGGACGGGGGCCTACGAGCAGTACTTC. This translates into CASRWTGAYEQYF.

This clone is labeled as large (0.1 to 1%). This chain links TRBV7-9 with TRBJ1-2; D is perhaps TRBD1 (5 bases). The V gene's germline CDR1 is SEHNR and CDR2 FQNEAQ (reference sequence). Trimming took 5 bases from V and 7 from J, leaving 11 bases between them. This CDR3 is 12 amino acids long. The CDR3, as DNA: TGTGCCAGCAGCACCCAGGGTTCTGGCTACACCTTC. This encodes CASSTQGSGYTF.

The V and J genes are TRBV7-3 and TRBJ2-2; 7 bases map to TRBD1. J lost 3 bases, V lost 2 bases, and 3 bases had no gene match. This CDR3 has 15 amino acids. Germline CDR1 reads SGHTA; CDR2 reads FQGTGA. The CDR3 loop reads CASSLGQVDTGELFF. As DNA, the CDR3 is TGTGCCAGCAGCTTAGGACAGGTTGACACCGGGGAGCTGTTTTTT.

This clone has only one observation. This is likely an artifact of a read error, given a far larger clone one base away. The J gene is TRBJ1-2, the V gene TRBV12-3 or TRBV12-4; D remains unclear. The CDR3 consists of 12 residues. V was clipped by 1 base and J by 2 bases, with 2 bases between them. DNA of the CDR3: TGTGCCAGCAGTTTAGAGAACTATGGCTACACCTTC. Its protein product is CASSLENYGYTF.

The chain links TRBV19 to TRBJ2-7, with TRBD2 identical over 9 bases. CDR3 size: 13 residues. Per the germline V gene, CDR1 is LNHDA and CDR2 is SQIVND (reference sequence). The junction had 2 bases not matched to a gene; V was cut back by 2 bases and J by 6 bases. In DNA form, the CDR3 reads TGTGCCAGTAGTATAAAGACTAGCGGCGAGCAGTACTTC. It encodes CASSIKTSGEQYF.

The CDR3 here is CASSSGLASYEQYF. The CDR3 region has the DNA TGTGCCAGCAGCTCGGGACTAGCTTCCTACGAGCAGTACTTC. The V and J genes are TRBV5-6 and TRBJ2-7; 9 bases map to TRBD2. The V gene end was trimmed by 3 bases and the J gene end by 1 base; junction bases not matched to a gene: 2. The CDR3 sequence is 14 residues long. Germline CDR1 reads SGHDT; CDR2 reads YYEEEE.

The V gene is TRBV19, the J gene TRBJ1-4, with D unresolved. Germline loops: CDR1 LNHDA, CDR2 SQIVND (reference sequence). Trimming shortened V by 6 bases and J by 8 bases, and 28 bases separated the two germline ends. This CDR3 region has 18 residues. CDR3 residues: CASSPIRGRTRVMEKLFF. The CDR3 nucleotides read TGTGCCAGTAGCCCAATCCGCGGACGTACTCGTGTCATGGAAAAACTGTTTTTT.

The chain joins TRBV6-1 to TRBJ1-1; no reliable D call. V dropped 2 bases and J dropped 10 bases, with 11 bases sitting between them. In germline, CDR1 is MNHNS, CDR2 SASEGT. The CDR3 runs to 12 residues. In DNA form, the CDR3 reads TGTGCCAGCAGTGAACTATCGGGAGCAGCTTTCTTT. Translating gives CASSELSGAAFF.

The chain employs TRBV9 and TRBJ2-4, with 9 bases lining up with TRBD1. CDR3 length: 16 residues. V trimming: 0 bases; J trimming: 0 bases; junction bases outside the gene matches: 1. Looked up from germline, CDR1 is SGDLS and CDR2 is YYNGEE. The chain's CDR3 is CASSVGGQGAKNIQYF. The CDR3 nucleotides read TGTGCCAGCAGCGTAGGGGGACAGGGAGCCAAAAACATTCAGTACTTC. Looking up the rest from reference TRBV9 and TRBJ2-4 gives the full variable domain: DSGVTQTPKHLITATGQRVTLRCSPRSGDLSVYWYQQSLDQGLQFLIQYYNGEERAKGNILERFSAQQFPDLHSELNLSSLELGDSALYFCASSVGGQGAKNIQYFGAGTRLSVL.

In nucleotides, the CDR3 is TGTGCCAGCAGTTTTCTTGGTCAGCCCTACGAGCAGTACTTC. Protein: CASSFLGQPYEQYF. V and J are TRBV27 and TRBJ2-7; no definite D call. Germline V gives CDR1 MNHEY, CDR2 SMNVEV (reference sequence). CDR3 length: 14 amino acids. V gave up 3 bases and J gave up 2 bases, with 11 bases separating them.

The chain employs TRBV5-4 and TRBJ1-2, with no clear D. CDR1 is SGHNT and CDR2 is YYREEE in the germline V gene (reference sequence). The CDR3 totals 16 residues. Trimming cost V 0 bases and J 8 bases, with 20 bases left between them. CDR3 in amino acids: CASSLENGILYGGYTF. The DNA of the CDR3 is TGTGCCAGCAGCTTGGAGAACGGAATACTTTATGGAGGCTACACCTTC.

This clone showed up just a few times. The chain combines TRBV19 with TRBJ2-7, with D maybe TRBD2 (5 bases). The length of the CDR3 is 14 residues. Germline values: CDR1 LNHDA, CDR2 SQIVND (reference sequence). V lost 10 bases, J lost 2 bases, and 18 bases lay in between. This chain's CDR3 is CATKEVQTAYEQYF. Written as DNA, the CDR3 is TGTGCCACAAAGGAGGTTCAGACTGCCTACGAGCAGTACTTC.